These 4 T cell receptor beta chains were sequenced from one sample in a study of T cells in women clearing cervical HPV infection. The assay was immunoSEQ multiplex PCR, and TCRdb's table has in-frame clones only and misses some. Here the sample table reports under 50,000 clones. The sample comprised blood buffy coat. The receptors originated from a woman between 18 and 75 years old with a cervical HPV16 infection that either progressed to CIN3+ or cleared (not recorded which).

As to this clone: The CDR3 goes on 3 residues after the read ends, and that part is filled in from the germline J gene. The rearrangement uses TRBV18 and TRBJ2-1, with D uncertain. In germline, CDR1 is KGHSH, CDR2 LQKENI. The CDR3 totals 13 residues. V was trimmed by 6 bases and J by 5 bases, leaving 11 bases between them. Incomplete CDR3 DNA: TGTGCCAGCTCGCCGGGTCCTAACAATGAG. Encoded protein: CASSPGPNNE. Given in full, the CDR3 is CASSPGPNNEQFF. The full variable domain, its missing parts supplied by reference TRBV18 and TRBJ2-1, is NAGVMQNPRHLVRRRGQEARLRCSPMKGHSHVYWYRQLPEEGLKFMVYLQKENIIDESGMPKERFSAEFPKEGPSILRIQQVVRGDSAAYFCASSPGPNNEQFFGPGTRLTVL.

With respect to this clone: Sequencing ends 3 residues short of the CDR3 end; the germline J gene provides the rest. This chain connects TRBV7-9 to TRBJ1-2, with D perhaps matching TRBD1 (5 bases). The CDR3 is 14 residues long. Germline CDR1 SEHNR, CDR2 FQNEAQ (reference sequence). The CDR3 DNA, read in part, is TGTGCCAGCAGCTCTCCCGGGGGTAACGATAGC. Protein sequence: CASSSPGGNDS. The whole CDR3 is CASSSPGGNDSYTF.

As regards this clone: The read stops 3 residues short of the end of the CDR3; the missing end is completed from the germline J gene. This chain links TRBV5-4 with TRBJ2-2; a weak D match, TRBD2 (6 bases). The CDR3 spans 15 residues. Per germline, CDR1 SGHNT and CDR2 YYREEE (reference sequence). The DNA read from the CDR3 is TGTGCCAGCAGCTTGGTCGGAGGGCTTAATTCACCG. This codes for CASSLVGGLNSP. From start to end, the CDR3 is CASSLVGGLNSPLFF.

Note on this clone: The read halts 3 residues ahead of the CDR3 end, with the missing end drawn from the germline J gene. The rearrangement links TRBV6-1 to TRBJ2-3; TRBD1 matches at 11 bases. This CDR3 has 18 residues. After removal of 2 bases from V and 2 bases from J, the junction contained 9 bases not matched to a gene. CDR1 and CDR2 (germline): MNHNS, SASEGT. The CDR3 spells CASSERGTGGTFTDTQYF. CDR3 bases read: TGTGCCAGCAGTGAAAGGGGGACAGGGGGGACCTTCACAGATACG.